This T cell receptor beta chain originates from a study of beta chain features in type 1 diabetes. The isolated RNA, all of it, was reverse transcribed, so expressed TCRB transcripts were what got sequenced. Sequencing used immunoSEQ multiplex PCR; TCRdb keeps in-frame clones, though not all of them. The data contain 300,000 to 350,000 clones, around 15% of them singletons. The germline V gene encodes CDR1 MNHEY and CDR2 SMNVEV (reference sequence). This CDR3 has 15 amino acids. The V end was cut by 6 bases, the J end by 4 bases, with 15 bases between. A few counts support this clone. The rearrangement joins TRBV27 to TRBJ1-4; D is uncertain. The TCR comes from a man aged 30 to 45 in good health. The sequenced sample consisted of central memory CD4+ T cells from blood. CDR3 bases: TGTGCCAGCAGGTGGATCACCAGCGATAATGAAAAACTGTTTTTT. Translation: CASRWITSDNEKLFF.